The next 21 T cell receptor beta chains were all read from a single sample in a study of T-cell memory formation after mild COVID-19. TCRdb processed the 5' RACE reads anew with MiXCR; each CDR3 protein has one entry. The sample lists 75,000 to 90,000 distinct CDR3 sequences, over 11% seen once, with roughly 33% in the top ten. Sequencing was done on a sample of PBMCs or a T cell subset sorted from them (not recorded which). The receptor source for this set is an adult woman who had mild COVID-19 (a few samples of this study predate the infection). Cell type and time point are not known.

There are a few counts of this clonotype. This rearrangement joins TRBV4-1 to TRBJ2-2; no reliable D call. Per germline, CDR1 MGHRA and CDR2 YSYEKL. The CDR3 runs to 15 residues. V was trimmed by 3 bases and J by 0 bases, leaving 8 bases between them. In nucleotides, the CDR3 is TGCGCCAGCAGCCACAAATCTACGAACACCGGGGAGCTGTTTTTT. This encodes CASSHKSTNTGELFF.

The chain employs TRBV12-3 or TRBV12-4 and TRBJ2-3; the match to TRBD1 covers 7 bases. Trimming removed 4 bases from V and 1 base from J; junction bases left unmatched: 8. CDR3 size: 16 residues. CDR3 in DNA: TGTGCCAGCAGTTCGAACAGGGGTGAGGGCACAGATACGCAGTATTTT. Its protein is CASSSNRGEGTDTQYF.

Many counts were recorded for this clonotype. The chain couples TRBV29-1 to TRBJ2-7, with 11 positions matching TRBD2. After removal of 6 bases from V and 0 bases from J, the junction contained 4 bases not matched to a gene. Germline V lookup: CDR1 SQVTM, CDR2 ANQGSEA. The CDR3 is 14 residues long. The DNA of the CDR3 is TGCAGCGTGGGACTAGCGGAGGACTCCTACGAGCAGTACTTC. The encoded protein is CSVGLAEDSYEQYF.

This clonotype was detected ten times or more. The chain is built from TRBV4-2 and TRBJ1-1; D is unresolved. V was cut by 0 bases and J by 2 bases, with 13 bases left in between. Germline CDR1 is LGHNA and CDR2 is YNFKEQ. The CDR3 has 16 amino acids. CDR3 loop: CASSQDWSSLNTEAFF. The CDR3 coding sequence is TGTGCCAGCAGCCAAGATTGGTCAAGCCTAAACACTGAAGCTTTCTTT.

The chain joins TRBV5-1 to TRBJ2-1; 10 bases map to TRBD1. The CDR3 has 14 residues. Germline CDR1 SGHRS, CDR2 YFSETQ. V lost 4 bases and J lost 8; bases outside the gene matches: 6. The DNA of the CDR3 is TGCGCCAGCAGCGCGCCGGGACAGGGGTATGAGCAGTTCTTC. It yields the protein CASSAPGQGYEQFF.

This clonotype has a handful of counts. This rearrangement joins TRBV7-9 to TRBJ2-7; 9 bases are shared with TRBD2. The V segment lost 5 bases and the J segment 0 bases; nucleotides outside the gene matches: 5. Germline CDR1 reads SEHNR; CDR2 reads FQNEAQ (reference sequence). The CDR3 runs to 15 residues. CDR3 in amino acids: CASSPGTSFSYEQYF. Here the CDR3 DNA reads TGTGCCAGCAGCCCCGGGACTAGCTTCTCCTACGAGCAGTACTTC.

Only a few counts were recorded for this clonotype. This chain joins TRBV13 and TRBJ2-7; D is perhaps TRBD1 or TRBD2 (5 bases each). CDR3 length equals 16 residues. Looked up from germline, CDR1 is PRHDT and CDR2 is FYEKMQ (reference sequence). V was pared by 2 bases and J by 4 bases, with 18 bases between. CDR3 protein: CASSLYGASGSYEQYF. CDR3 nucleotides: TGTGCCAGCAGCTTATATGGGGCGAGCGGTTCTTACGAGCAGTACTTC.

V usage is TRBV5-1 and J usage is TRBJ1-2, with 10 bases matching TRBD1. The germline V gene has CDR1 SGHRS and CDR2 YFSETQ. The trim removed 0 bases at V and 5 bases at J, leaving 7 bases unmatched. The CDR3 runs to 16 residues. The CDR3 sequence is CASSLASGQGQYGYTF. CDR3 sequence (DNA): TGCGCCAGCAGCTTGGCTTCGGGACAGGGGCAATATGGCTACACCTTC.

This clonotype was observed a few times. In DNA, the CDR3 is TGTGCCAGCGGACCCGGACGACTAGCGGGGGGGCTAAACCAAGAGACCCAGTACTTC. Its protein product is CASGPGRLAGGLNQETQYF. The rearrangement uses TRBV2 and TRBJ2-5, with TRBD2 identical over 14 bases. V lost 8 bases, J lost 0 bases, and 14 bases stayed unmatched. Germline values: CDR1 SNHLY, CDR2 FYNNEI. CDR3 length: 19 amino acids.

The V call is TRBV7-9, the J call TRBJ2-7; 12 bases agree with TRBD1. Germline loops: CDR1 SEHNR, CDR2 FQNEAQ (reference sequence). V lost 5 bases, J lost 5 bases, and 16 bases stayed unmatched. The CDR3 runs 18 residues. This chain's CDR3 is CASSEGTGGSGRRNEQYF. DNA for the CDR3: TGTGCCAGCAGCGAAGGGACAGGGGGCAGTGGGAGGCGGAACGAGCAGTACTTC.

The V and J genes are TRBV20-1 and TRBJ2-7, with D possibly matching TRBD2 (6 bases). The germline V gene encodes CDR1 DFQATT and CDR2 SNEGSKA (reference sequence). The ends were cut back, 4 bases at V and 3 bases at J, with 22 bases in the middle. The CDR3 is made up of 16 amino acids. CDR3 loop: CSATYPGDQGVYEQYF. CDR3 nucleotides: TGCAGTGCTACCTATCCGGGGGACCAGGGAGTCTACGAGCAGTACTTC.

This chain links TRBV7-9 with TRBJ1-3, with 9 bases identical to TRBD1. The CDR3 has 17 residues. Trimming at V came to 3 bases and at J to 0 bases, leaving 6 bases not matched to a gene. Germline values: CDR1 SEHNR, CDR2 FQNEAQ (reference sequence). The CDR3 is CASSFPGQGNSGNTIYF. The CDR3 coding sequence is TGTGCCAGCAGCTTTCCCGGACAGGGGAACTCTGGAAACACCATATATTTT.

Here the CDR3 reads CASSVQRFNNEQFF. CDR3 coding DNA: TGTGCCAGCAGTGTCCAGCGGTTTAACAATGAGCAGTTCTTC. The rearrangement links TRBV27 to TRBJ2-1; tentatively, D is TRBD2 (5 bases). Germline loops: CDR1 MNHEY, CDR2 SMNVEV (reference sequence). V was shortened by 5 bases and J by 5 bases, with 13 bases between the two germline ends. The length of the CDR3 is 14 residues.

This clonotype was recorded a few times. This rearrangement joins TRBV4-1 to TRBJ2-3; TRBD2 agrees at 9 bases. Germline assignment: CDR1 MGHRA and CDR2 YSYEKL. This CDR3 has 16 amino acids. Trimming cost V 0 bases and J 1 base; bases outside gene matches: 2. CDR3 amino acids: CASSQEERGGTDTQYF. DNA for the CDR3: TGCGCCAGCAGCCAAGAAGAGCGGGGGGGCACAGATACGCAGTATTTT.

A few counts support this clonotype. V is TRBV7-9 and J is TRBJ2-7, with D possibly TRBD1 on 6 matching bases. Trimming left V 0 bases short and J 2 bases short, with 14 bases between. In germline, CDR1 is SEHNR, CDR2 FQNEAQ (reference sequence). The CDR3 consists of 16 residues. The CDR3 spells CASSLAGARIPYEQYF. The CDR3 coding sequence is TGTGCCAGCAGCTTAGCGGGGGCGCGGATACCCTACGAGCAGTACTTC. Variable domain in full (rest from reference TRBV7-9 and TRBJ2-7): DTGVSQNPRHKITKRGQNVTFRCDPISEHNRLYWYRQTLGQGPEFLTYFQNEAQLEKSRLLSDRFSAERPKGSFSTLEIQRTEQGDSAMYLCASSLAGARIPYEQYFGPGTRLTVT.

This clonotype turned up a few times. The chain is built from TRBV12-3 or TRBV12-4 and TRBJ1-1; D may be TRBD1 (6 bases). V gave up 4 bases and J gave up 5 bases, with 8 bases separating them. The CDR3 totals 12 residues. CDR3 DNA sequence: TGTGCCAGCAGTTCAGGGGTAACTGAAGCTTTCTTT. It specifies CASSSGVTEAFF.

The gene calls are TRBV11-2 and TRBJ2-3; 12 nucleotides line up with TRBD2. The V gene end was trimmed by 2 bases and the J gene end by 2 bases; junction bases not matched to a gene: 5. Germline-derived CDR1 and CDR2 are SGHAT and FQNNGV. The CDR3 runs 17 residues. In DNA form, the CDR3 reads TGTGCCAGCAGCTTAACGGCTAGCGGGGGGGCCACAGATACGCAGTATTTT. Its translation is CASSLTASGGATDTQYF.

Only a few counts were recorded for this clonotype. V is TRBV15 and J is TRBJ2-7, with 7 nucleotides matching TRBD1. The CDR3 runs 11 residues. Germline trimming cut 9 bases from V and 3 bases from J; bases unmatched to any gene: 2. Germline-derived CDR1 and CDR2 are LNHNV and YYDKDF (reference sequence). CDR3 protein: CATRDSYEQYF. The CDR3 DNA reads as TGTGCCACTCGGGACAGCTACGAGCAGTACTTC.

This clonotype was recorded a few times. The chain recombines TRBV27 with TRBJ1-1; D is unclear. The ends were cut back, 7 bases at V and 6 bases at J, with 18 bases in the middle. This CDR3 spans 14 amino acids. Germline-derived CDR1 and CDR2 are MNHEY and SMNVEV (reference sequence). The CDR3 here is CASTPGESRAEAFF. In DNA, the CDR3 is TGTGCCAGCACCCCCGGGGAATCCAGAGCTGAAGCTTTCTTT.

The chain recombines TRBV29-1 with TRBJ2-1; 8 bases fit TRBD1. From germline, CDR1 is SQVTM and CDR2 ANQGSEA. CDR3 length: 14 amino acids. J lost 5 bases, V lost 7 bases, and 10 bases had no gene match. The CDR3: CSARQGNPNNEQFF. The CDR3 DNA sequence: TGCAGCGCTAGACAGGGGAACCCGAACAATGAGCAGTTCTTC.

V usage is TRBV7-9 and J usage is TRBJ2-1; 10 positions agree with TRBD2. This CDR3 region has 16 residues. Trimming took 6 bases from V and 2 from J; bases not matched to a gene: 7. In germline, CDR1 is SEHNR, CDR2 FQNEAQ (reference sequence). CDR3 DNA sequence: TGTGCCAGCAGTGACGGACTAGCGGTTACCTACAATGAGCAGTTCTTC. Amino acid sequence: CASSDGLAVTYNEQFF.